Listed below are T cell receptor beta chains from one sample, sequenced in a study of blood T cell repertoires in COVID-19. The assay was immunoSEQ multiplex PCR, and TCRdb's table has in-frame clones only and misses some. The table records approximately 64,000 clones, around 84% of them present only once. The sample consisted of peripheral blood. Receptors were obtained from a woman between 65 and 79 years old with acute or convalescent COVID-19. Each CDR3 is given with its conserved first and last residue. D genes are given only for firm matches. Expanded clones get a size class; other rows say once, few or many, or leave the size out.

J gene: TRBJ1-1; CDR3 length: 13; D gene: NA; V gene: TRBV7-8; clone size: NA; CDR3 protein: CASSLVQGTEAFF; CDR3 DNA: TGTGCCAGCAGCTTAGTCCAGGGCACTGAAGCTTTCTTT
J gene: TRBJ1-4; CDR3 length: 15; D gene: TRBD1; V gene: TRBV28; clone size: NA; CDR3 protein: CASSPTTGTNEKLFF; CDR3 DNA: TGTGCCAGCAGTCCGACGACAGGGACTAATGAAAAACTGTTTTTT
J gene: TRBJ2-2; CDR3 length: 16; D gene: NA; V gene: TRBV5-5; clone size: NA; CDR3 protein: CASSLDTGQNTGELFF; CDR3 DNA: TGTGCCAGCAGCTTGGATACAGGACAGAACACCGGGGAGCTGTTTTTT
J gene: TRBJ1-1; CDR3 length: 15; D gene: NA; V gene: TRBV7-9; clone size: NA; CDR3 protein: CASSLNVRGNTEAFF; CDR3 DNA: TGTGCCAGCAGCTTAAACGTCAGGGGGAACACTGAAGCTTTCTTT
J gene: TRBJ1-1; CDR3 length: 18; D gene: NA; V gene: TRBV2; clone size: NA; CDR3 protein: CASSPHLGGDLANTEAFF; CDR3 DNA: TGTGCCAGCAGTCCCCACCTCGGGGGGGACTTGGCGAACACTGAAGCTTTCTTT
J gene: TRBJ1-5; CDR3 length: 15; D gene: TRBD1; V gene: TRBV6-5; clone size: NA; CDR3 protein: CASRPTGTGNQPQHF; CDR3 DNA: TGTGCCAGCAGACCGACAGGGACGGGCAATCAGCCCCAGCATTTT
J gene: TRBJ2-7; CDR3 length: 14; D gene: TRBD1; V gene: TRBV6-5; clone size: NA; CDR3 protein: CASKSVQGAGEQYF; CDR3 DNA: TGTGCCAGCAAGTCTGTACAGGGGGCGGGCGAGCAGTACTTC
J gene: TRBJ2-1; CDR3 length: 19; D gene: TRBD2; V gene: TRBV2; clone size: NA; CDR3 protein: CASSEGPGAAGPTYNEQFF; CDR3 DNA: TGTGCCAGCAGTGAAGGGCCTGGGGCAGCGGGACCCACCTACAATGAGCAGTTCTTC
J gene: TRBJ1-1; CDR3 length: 14; D gene: TRBD1; V gene: TRBV5-5; clone size: NA; CDR3 protein: CASSWGTANTEAFF; CDR3 DNA: TGTGCCAGCAGCTGGGGGACAGCGAACACTGAAGCTTTCTTT
J gene: TRBJ2-3; CDR3 length: 17; D gene: TRBD2; V gene: TRBV4-3; clone size: NA; CDR3 protein: CASSQAWPSGRTDTQYF; CDR3 DNA: TGCGCCAGCAGCCAAGCGTGGCCTAGCGGACGCACAGATACGCAGTATTTT
J gene: TRBJ2-7; CDR3 length: 15; D gene: NA; V gene: TRBV21-1; clone size: NA; CDR3 protein: CASSTRTERFYEQYF; CDR3 DNA: TGTGCCAGCAGCACCCGGACAGAACGCTTCTACGAGCAGTACTTC
J gene: TRBJ2-2; CDR3 length: 15; D gene: TRBD1; V gene: TRBV28; clone size: NA; CDR3 protein: CASGQPGQFEGELFF; CDR3 DNA: TGTGCCAGCGGCCAGCCGGGACAGTTCGAAGGGGAGCTGTTTTTT
J gene: TRBJ1-2; CDR3 length: 16; D gene: TRBD1; V gene: TRBV25-1; clone size: NA; CDR3 protein: CASSVAAGQGTYGYTF; CDR3 DNA: TGTGCCAGCAGTGTCGCAGCAGGACAGGGGACCTATGGCTACACCTTC
J gene: TRBJ2-7; CDR3 length: 15; D gene: TRBD2; V gene: TRBV5-4; clone size: few; CDR3 protein: CASSSGLAGLYEQYF; CDR3 DNA: TGTGCCAGCAGCTCGGGACTAGCGGGTCTCTACGAGCAGTACTTC
J gene: TRBJ2-1; CDR3 length: 12; D gene: NA; V gene: TRBV10-3; clone size: NA; CDR3 protein: CAIARTTNEQFF; CDR3 DNA: TGTGCCATCGCGAGGACTACTAATGAGCAGTTCTTC
J gene: TRBJ1-2; CDR3 length: 15; D gene: NA; V gene: TRBV21-1; clone size: NA; CDR3 protein: CASSKVKGKNYGYTF; CDR3 DNA: TGTGCCAGCAGCAAAGTGAAGGGGAAAAACTATGGCTACACCTTC
J gene: TRBJ2-2; CDR3 length: 14; D gene: NA; V gene: TRBV10-3; clone size: NA; CDR3 protein: CAINGEGDTGELFF; CDR3 DNA: TGTGCCATCAATGGCGAGGGGGACACCGGGGAGCTGTTTTTT
J gene: TRBJ2-1; CDR3 length: 15; D gene: TRBD2; V gene: TRBV14; clone size: few; CDR3 protein: CASSQEVARTSKQFF; CDR3 DNA: TGTGCCAGCAGCCAAGAAGTGGCGAGGACTAGCAAGCAGTTCTTC
J gene: TRBJ2-5; CDR3 length: 16; D gene: TRBD2; V gene: TRBV5-4; clone size: NA; CDR3 protein: CASSPLGGGYQETQYF; CDR3 DNA: TGTGCCAGCAGCCCCCTGGGGGGGGGATATCAAGAGACCCAGTACTTC
J gene: TRBJ2-5; CDR3 length: 16; D gene: TRBD1; V gene: TRBV15; clone size: once; CDR3 protein: CATSRELGTGQETQYF; CDR3 DNA: TGTGCCACCAGCAGAGAGCTTGGGACAGGGCAAGAGACCCAGTACTTC